This T cell receptor (beta chain) was sequenced for a study of shared T cell receptors in the human thymus. Only in-frame clones appear in the TCRdb table, and some are missing; sequencing was by immunoSEQ multiplex PCR. The repertoire has hundreds of thousands of clones, about 90% of them found once; the top ten carry 0.0094%. These data were likewise used in another study, on human thymus T cells. That paper notes: Thymic as well as blood repertoires seemed to favor certain V and J genes unevenly.

The sequence was collected from a boy under two years old with a congenital heart defect. The source material was thymocytes.

CDR3 bases: TGTGCCATCAGTGAGTCGATTGGTCTAAGCTCCTACAATGAGCAGTTCTTC. It translates to CAISESIGLSSYNEQFF. This chain links TRBV10-3 with TRBJ2-1; no clear D gene. CDR3 size: 17 residues. Germline V gene lookup returns CDR1 ENHRY and CDR2 SYGVKD. The V gene lost 0 bases and the J gene lost 0 bases, with 12 bases spanning the gap.